This TCR beta chain was observed in a study of cytomegalovirus exposure and HLA in healthy donors. CDR1 is LNHDA, CDR2 SQIVND, per germline (reference sequence). V lost 10 bases to trimming and J lost 3 bases, with 10 bases between them. The CDR3 has 11 residues. The donors (healthy individuals) were bone marrow donors. Use of 60 Vbeta and 13 Jbeta primers characterized the PCR. Method: immunoSEQ multiplex PCR; TCRdb's copy keeps in-frame clones and lacks some. The sample has some 120,000 clones, 77% seen once. The chain uses TRBV19 and TRBJ2-7; no clear D gene. This receptor was obtained from a human donor in good health. Sequencing was carried out using PBMCs. The CDR3 nucleotides are TGTGCCACCTTACAAGACTACGAGCAGTACTTC. It specifies CATLQDYEQYF.